These 14 T cell receptor beta chains were sequenced from one sample in a study of blood T cell repertoires in COVID-19. Assay: immunoSEQ multiplex PCR; the TCRdb copy retains only in-frame clones and omits some. Of 200,000 to 250,000 clones in the sample, approximately 91% were seen once. The sequenced material came from peripheral blood. These receptors all come from a woman in her sixties with acute or convalescent COVID-19.

Turning to this clone: Compared with germline, one end of the junction differs, possibly owing to a read error. The rearrangement uses TRBV7-7 and TRBJ2-5, with D tentatively TRBD2 (7 bases). Germline CDR1 and CDR2: SSHAT and FNYEAQ (reference sequence). This CDR3 has 16 amino acids. Here the CDR3 DNA reads TGTGCTAGCACCGAGTTGGGGGGGCCCCCACAAGAGACCCAGTACTTC. Encoded protein: CASTELGGPPQETQYF.

V is TRBV6-5 and J is TRBJ2-7; possible D gene TRBD2, 5 bases. V lost 2 bases to trimming and J lost 4 bases, with 18 bases between them. Germline assignment: CDR1 MNHEY and CDR2 SVGAGI. The CDR3 is 16 amino acids. The CDR3 loop reads CASSYGRGSYVYEQYF. The CDR3 bases are TGTGCCAGCAGTTACGGACGGGGTAGTTATGTATACGAGCAGTACTTC.

Only one count was recorded for this clone. The chain joins TRBV19 to TRBJ2-2, with a tentative D call TRBD2 (5 bases). The CDR3 contains 12 residues. The germline CDR1 and CDR2 sequences are LNHDA and SQIVND (reference sequence). V lost 5 bases to trimming and J lost 9 bases, with 10 bases between them. The CDR3 sequence: CASSLLARELFF. CDR3 nucleotide sequence: TGTGCCAGTAGTCTGTTAGCGAGGGAGCTGTTTTTT.

CDR3 in amino acids: CASSGTGSGANVLTF. CDR3 in DNA: TGTGCCAGCAGCGGGACAGGCTCTGGGGCCAACGTCCTGACTTTC. The chain recombines TRBV2 with TRBJ2-6; TRBD1 aligns across 8 bases. Per germline, CDR1 SNHLY and CDR2 FYNNEI. V was pared by 6 bases and J by 0 bases, with 1 base of the junction left unmatched. The CDR3 loop spans 15 amino acids.

The J gene is TRBJ1-2, the V gene TRBV9; 7 positions agree with TRBD1. The J segment lost 8 bases and the V segment lost 3 bases, leaving 10 bases of the junction unmatched. The CDR3 spans 14 residues. CDR1 is SGDLS and CDR2 is YYNGEE in the germline V gene. DNA for the CDR3: TGTGCCAGCAGCGCGGGGACAGACCTCGGGGGCTACACCTTC. It encodes CASSAGTDLGGYTF.

The chain employs TRBV7-6 and TRBJ2-7, with 9 bases aligning to TRBD1. Germline CDR1 reads SGHVS; CDR2 reads FNYEAQ. V shed 1 base and J 10 bases; nucleotides not matched to a gene: 14. The CDR3 sequence is 16 residues long. The CDR3 nucleotides are TGTGCCAGCAGCTTAGAATCCGGGACAGGGTCCTCACTCCAGTACTTC. Its protein is CASSLESGTGSSLQYF.

V is TRBV28 and J is TRBJ1-5; weak D call: TRBD1 (5 bases). Germline V gene lookup returns CDR1 MDHEN and CDR2 SYDVKM. Trimming left V 2 bases short and J 1 base short, with 12 bases between. The CDR3 sequence is 16 residues long. This CDR3 reads CASSLGGALSNQPQHF. In DNA form, the CDR3 reads TGTGCCAGCAGTTTAGGTGGGGCGTTGAGCAATCAGCCCCAGCATTTT.

This CDR3 reads CASSLAGMQETQYF. For the CDR3, the DNA is TGCGCCAGCAGCTTGGCGGGGATGCAAGAGACCCAGTACTTC. This chain joins TRBV5-1 and TRBJ2-5, with D tentatively TRBD2 (5 bases). Germline V CDR1 and CDR2: SGHRS, YFSETQ. V was clipped by 0 bases and J by 2 bases, with 8 bases between them. This CDR3 is 14 amino acids long.

The chain joins TRBV7-6 to TRBJ2-2, with 11 bases aligning to TRBD2. This CDR3 is 17 amino acids long. V trimming: 6 bases; J trimming: 2 bases; junction bases outside the gene matches: 8. The germline V gene encodes CDR1 SGHVS and CDR2 FNYEAQ. This CDR3 is CASSLSGTSGNTGELFF. DNA for the CDR3: TGTGCCAGCAGTCTTAGTGGGACTAGCGGAAACACCGGGGAGCTGTTTTTT.

The chain couples TRBV12-3 or TRBV12-4 to TRBJ1-2; D is unclear. The CDR3 totals 13 residues. Deletions cut 5 bases from V and 0 bases from J, with 7 bases between. The CDR3 nucleotides are TGTGCCAGCAGTAGATTAGCTAACTATGGCTACACCTTC. It yields the protein CASSRLANYGYTF.

The chain employs TRBV2 and TRBJ2-3; no clear D. This CDR3 is built from 16 residues. V gave up 5 bases and J gave up 0 bases, with 15 bases separating them. Germline V gene data show CDR1 as SNHLY and CDR2 as FYNNEI. The CDR3 here is CASSPPPNESTDTQYF. CDR3 sequence (DNA): TGTGCCAGCAGTCCCCCCCCTAACGAAAGCACAGATACGCAGTATTTT.

This rearrangement joins TRBV6-6 to TRBJ1-2, with 8 bases identical to TRBD1. This CDR3 contains 12 residues. The germline gives CDR1 MNHNY, CDR2 SVGAGI (reference sequence). V lost 1 base, J lost 11 bases, and 3 bases stayed unmatched. The CDR3 DNA sequence: TGTGCCAGCAGTTACTTGGGACAGGCATACACCTTC. Its translation is CASSYLGQAYTF.

The V gene is TRBV5-3, the J gene TRBJ1-1, with D tentatively TRBD1 (6 bases). TRBV5-3 is an ORF for which the function is uncertain. Trimming removed 0 bases at V and 3 bases at J, with 21 bases between. The CDR3 is 18 amino acids. The CDR3 region is CARSLAPPPRGVHTEAFF. The CDR3 DNA is TGTGCCAGAAGCTTGGCTCCGCCGCCCAGGGGCGTACACACTGAAGCTTTCTTT.

On this clone itself: The junction departs from the called germline gene at one end, perhaps through a read error. The chain recombines TRBV19 with TRBJ1-2; TRBD1 matches at 7 bases. Germline CDR1 and CDR2: LNHDA and SQIVND (reference sequence). The CDR3 has 13 residues. The CDR3 sequence is CASSLDREYGYTF. The DNA for the CDR3 is TGTGCCAGTAGTTTAGACAGGGAATACGGCTACACCTTC.